A selection of T cell receptor beta chains follows, all from one sample in a study of early T cells in non-severe SARS-CoV-2 infection. TCRdb re-called the 5' RACE reads through MiXCR, storing one row per CDR3 protein. The sample has about 59,000 distinct CDR3 sequences; over 10% are singletons. The specimen comprised whole blood, sampled at baseline. The receptors originated from an adult who was a healthcare worker with PCR-confirmed SARS-CoV-2 infection or an uninfected control (not recorded which). The CDR3 runs from the conserved cysteine through the conserved F or W. Fields, in order: V gene, CDR3 length, clone size, J gene, D gene, CDR3 protein, CDR3 DNA. A D gene is named only where the DNA matches it firmly. Size is stated for part of the rows, as once, few or many counts, or as a class when the clone is expanded.

V gene: TRBV20-1; CDR3 length: 15; clone size: .; J gene: TRBJ2-7; D gene: TRBD1; CDR3 protein: CSARVPGQGYYEQYF; CDR3 DNA: TGCAGTGCTAGAGTCCCGGGACAGGGGTACTACGAGCAGTACTTC
V gene: TRBV6-1; CDR3 length: 13; clone size: few; J gene: TRBJ2-4; D gene: .; CDR3 protein: CASSEVAKNIQYF; CDR3 DNA: TGTGCCAGCAGTGAGGTAGCCAAAAACATTCAGTACTTC
V gene: TRBV6-5; CDR3 length: 15; clone size: .; J gene: TRBJ1-5; D gene: .; CDR3 protein: CASSYRVGSNQPQHF; CDR3 DNA: TGTGCCAGCAGCTACAGGGTCGGGAGCAATCAGCCCCAGCATTTT
V gene: TRBV7-9; CDR3 length: 13; clone size: .; J gene: TRBJ1-5; D gene: .; CDR3 protein: CASRPIRNQPQHF; CDR3 DNA: TGTGCCAGCAGGCCGATTCGCAATCAGCCCCAGCATTTT
V gene: TRBV19; CDR3 length: 15; clone size: few; J gene: TRBJ2-2; D gene: .; CDR3 protein: CASSIWGRNTGELFF; CDR3 DNA: TGTGCCAGTAGTATTTGGGGGCGCAACACCGGGGAGCTGTTTTTT
V gene: TRBV5-6; CDR3 length: 13; clone size: .; J gene: TRBJ2-7; D gene: .; CDR3 protein: CASSLALTYEQYF; CDR3 DNA: TGTGCCAGCAGCTTGGCCTTGACCTACGAGCAGTACTTC
V gene: TRBV11-3; CDR3 length: 14; clone size: few; J gene: TRBJ1-1; D gene: TRBD1; CDR3 protein: CASSSQGANTEAFF; CDR3 DNA: TGTGCCAGCAGCTCGCAGGGGGCGAACACTGAAGCTTTCTTT
V gene: TRBV5-4; CDR3 length: 13; clone size: .; J gene: TRBJ1-2; D gene: .; CDR3 protein: CASSNRHNYGYTF; CDR3 DNA: TGTGCCAGCAGTAACAGGCACAACTATGGCTACACCTTC
V gene: TRBV11-3; CDR3 length: 16; clone size: few; J gene: TRBJ2-1; D gene: TRBD2; CDR3 protein: CASSERTSAVDVEQFF; CDR3 DNA: TGTGCCAGCAGCGAAAGGACTAGCGCGGTGGATGTTGAGCAGTTCTTC
V gene: TRBV13; CDR3 length: 15; clone size: .; J gene: TRBJ2-2; D gene: .; CDR3 protein: CASSSLGGNTGELFF; CDR3 DNA: TGTGCCAGCAGCTCCTTAGGCGGGAACACCGGGGAGCTGTTTTTT
V gene: TRBV19; CDR3 length: 15; clone size: .; J gene: TRBJ2-6; D gene: .; CDR3 protein: CASTPLAPGANVLTF; CDR3 DNA: TGTGCCAGTACCCCGTTGGCTCCTGGGGCCAACGTCCTGACTTTC
V gene: TRBV5-1; CDR3 length: 14; clone size: few; J gene: TRBJ1-1; D gene: TRBD1; CDR3 protein: CASSWRDRNTEAFF; CDR3 DNA: TGCGCCAGCAGCTGGAGGGACAGAAACACTGAAGCTTTCTTT
V gene: TRBV28; CDR3 length: 12; clone size: .; J gene: TRBJ2-7; D gene: .; CDR3 protein: CASSFGPDEQYF; CDR3 DNA: TGTGCCAGCAGTTTCGGCCCTGATGAGCAGTACTTC
V gene: TRBV27; CDR3 length: 13; clone size: .; J gene: TRBJ2-7; D gene: .; CDR3 protein: CASSWRDTHEQYF; CDR3 DNA: TGTGCCAGCAGTTGGCGGGACACCCACGAGCAGTACTTC
V gene: TRBV29-1; CDR3 length: 12; clone size: many; J gene: TRBJ2-7; D gene: .; CDR3 protein: CSVGGSSYEQYF; CDR3 DNA: TGCAGCGTGGGGGGTTCTTCCTACGAGCAGTACTTC
V gene: TRBV4-3; CDR3 length: 16; clone size: .; J gene: TRBJ1-2; D gene: TRBD1; CDR3 protein: CASSPDRLGQGSGYTF; CDR3 DNA: TGCGCCAGCAGCCCTGACCGTCTAGGACAGGGGAGCGGCTACACCTTC
V gene: TRBV7-2; CDR3 length: 14; clone size: .; J gene: TRBJ2-7; D gene: .; CDR3 protein: CASSSPGFGREQYF; CDR3 DNA: TGTGCCAGCAGCTCCCCGGGGTTTGGGCGGGAGCAGTACTTC
V gene: TRBV28; CDR3 length: 14; clone size: few; J gene: TRBJ1-1; D gene: .; CDR3 protein: CASSSGGGHTEAFF; CDR3 DNA: TGTGCCAGCAGTTCGGGCGGCGGGCACACTGAAGCTTTCTTT
V gene: TRBV5-5; CDR3 length: 16; clone size: few; J gene: TRBJ2-1; D gene: TRBD2; CDR3 protein: CASSPQAGGPNNEQFF; CDR3 DNA: TGTGCCAGCAGCCCACAGGCGGGGGGCCCCAACAATGAGCAGTTCTTC
V gene: TRBV4-1; CDR3 length: 15; clone size: .; J gene: TRBJ2-7; D gene: TRBD1; CDR3 protein: CASSQVGQTDYEQYF; CDR3 DNA: TGCGCCAGCAGCCAAGTGGGACAGACAGACTACGAGCAGTACTTC
V gene: TRBV24-1; CDR3 length: 14; clone size: few; J gene: TRBJ2-1; D gene: TRBD1; CDR3 protein: CATSDPQGRNEQFF; CDR3 DNA: TGTGCCACCAGTGATCCACAGGGGCGGAATGAGCAGTTCTTC
V gene: TRBV28; CDR3 length: 11; clone size: .; J gene: TRBJ2-5; D gene: TRBD1; CDR3 protein: CAVTGQETQYF; CDR3 DNA: TGTGCGGTGACAGGGCAAGAGACCCAGTACTTC
V gene: TRBV6-2/TRBV6-3; CDR3 length: 13; clone size: once; J gene: TRBJ2-7; D gene: .; CDR3 protein: CASSSVGTYEQYF; CDR3 DNA: TGTGCCAGCAGTTCTGTTGGGACCTACGAGCAGTACTTC
V gene: TRBV20-1; CDR3 length: 13; clone size: many; J gene: TRBJ2-7; D gene: TRBD1; CDR3 protein: CSATGTGGYEQYF; CDR3 DNA: TGCAGTGCCACCGGGACAGGGGGCTACGAGCAGTACTTC
V gene: TRBV20-1; CDR3 length: 12; clone size: many; J gene: TRBJ2-7; D gene: .; CDR3 protein: CSATENGYEQYF; CDR3 DNA: TGCAGTGCTACCGAGAACGGGTACGAGCAGTACTTC
V gene: TRBV27; CDR3 length: 13; clone size: .; J gene: TRBJ2-4; D gene: .; CDR3 protein: CASSTDAKNIQYF; CDR3 DNA: TGTGCCAGCAGTACCGACGCCAAAAACATTCAGTACTTC
V gene: TRBV6-1; CDR3 length: 14; clone size: .; J gene: TRBJ1-6; D gene: TRBD1; CDR3 protein: CASSRDRANSPLHF; CDR3 DNA: TGTGCCAGCAGCCGGGACAGGGCTAATTCACCCCTCCACTTT
V gene: TRBV7-2; CDR3 length: 15; clone size: few; J gene: TRBJ2-5; D gene: TRBD2; CDR3 protein: CASSSSSGRQETQYF; CDR3 DNA: TGTGCCAGCAGCTCTAGTAGCGGGAGACAAGAGACCCAGTACTTC
V gene: TRBV29-1; CDR3 length: 12; clone size: .; J gene: TRBJ2-5; D gene: .; CDR3 protein: CSVEVFLETQYF; CDR3 DNA: TGCAGCGTTGAAGTCTTTTTGGAGACCCAGTACTTC
V gene: TRBV6-6; CDR3 length: 14; clone size: .; J gene: TRBJ2-7; D gene: .; CDR3 protein: CASSPEGGAYEQYF; CDR3 DNA: TGTGCCAGCAGTCCTGAGGGAGGCGCCTACGAGCAGTACTTC
V gene: TRBV5-6; CDR3 length: 17; clone size: .; J gene: TRBJ2-3; D gene: TRBD1; CDR3 protein: CASSLTGSTAPTDTQYF; CDR3 DNA: TGTGCCAGCAGCCTGACAGGGAGCACGGCCCCCACAGATACGCAGTATTTT
V gene: TRBV7-2; CDR3 length: 14; clone size: few; J gene: TRBJ1-6; D gene: .; CDR3 protein: CASSARLYNSPLHF; CDR3 DNA: TGTGCCAGCAGCGCGAGATTATATAATTCACCCCTCCACTTT
V gene: TRBV7-9; CDR3 length: 16; clone size: few; J gene: TRBJ2-7; D gene: TRBD2; CDR3 protein: CASSPSLAGVDYEQYF; CDR3 DNA: TGTGCCAGCAGCCCCTCACTAGCGGGGGTGGACTACGAGCAGTACTTC
V gene: TRBV7-2; CDR3 length: 15; clone size: many; J gene: TRBJ2-7; D gene: .; CDR3 protein: CASSFGLQALYEQYF; CDR3 DNA: TGTGCCAGCAGCTTCGGATTACAGGCGCTTTACGAGCAGTACTTC
V gene: TRBV10-3; CDR3 length: 14; clone size: .; J gene: TRBJ2-2; D gene: .; CDR3 protein: CAISLGMLSGELFF; CDR3 DNA: TGTGCCATCAGTTTAGGCATGCTCTCCGGGGAGCTGTTTTTT
V gene: TRBV3-1; CDR3 length: 14; clone size: .; J gene: TRBJ2-3; D gene: .; CDR3 protein: CASSRDWSYRSQYF; CDR3 DNA: TGTGCCAGCAGCCGGGATTGGAGCTACCGATCGCAGTATTTT
V gene: TRBV12-3/TRBV12-4; CDR3 length: 13; clone size: few; J gene: TRBJ2-7; D gene: .; CDR3 protein: CASSPPGEREQYF; CDR3 DNA: TGTGCCAGCAGTCCCCCGGGTGAGCGCGAGCAGTACTTC
V gene: TRBV5-4; CDR3 length: 14; clone size: .; J gene: TRBJ2-7; D gene: TRBD2; CDR3 protein: CASSLSLAGDEQYF; CDR3 DNA: TGTGCCAGCAGCTTGAGTCTAGCGGGCGACGAGCAGTACTTC
V gene: TRBV20-1; CDR3 length: 15; clone size: .; J gene: TRBJ2-3; D gene: .; CDR3 protein: CSARDPLTRTDTQYF; CDR3 DNA: TGCAGTGCTAGAGATCCACTAACACGCACAGATACGCAGTATTTT
V gene: TRBV10-3; CDR3 length: 16; clone size: .; J gene: TRBJ1-1; D gene: TRBD1; CDR3 protein: CAISDLMGTGDTEAFF; CDR3 DNA: TGTGCCATCAGTGACCTGATGGGGACAGGCGACACTGAAGCTTTCTTT
V gene: TRBV6-4; CDR3 length: 14; clone size: few; J gene: TRBJ2-3; D gene: .; CDR3 protein: CASSDSGGTDTQYF; CDR3 DNA: TGTGCCAGCAGTGACTCCGGGGGCACAGATACGCAGTATTTT
V gene: TRBV7-6; CDR3 length: 15; clone size: many; J gene: TRBJ2-1; D gene: .; CDR3 protein: CASSFGAGLKNEQFF; CDR3 DNA: TGTGCCAGCAGCTTTGGGGCAGGGCTTAAGAATGAGCAGTTCTTC
V gene: TRBV20-1; CDR3 length: 15; clone size: .; J gene: TRBJ2-7; D gene: .; CDR3 protein: CSARDRLAAGYEQYF; CDR3 DNA: TGCAGTGCTAGAGACCGTCTGGCCGCAGGGTACGAGCAGTACTTC
V gene: TRBV27; CDR3 length: 13; clone size: few; J gene: TRBJ2-7; D gene: .; CDR3 protein: CASSLGWVDEQYF; CDR3 DNA: TGTGCCAGCAGTTTAGGTTGGGTTGACGAGCAGTACTTC
V gene: TRBV28; CDR3 length: 12; clone size: few; J gene: TRBJ2-1; D gene: .; CDR3 protein: CASQLGYGEQFF; CDR3 DNA: TGTGCCAGCCAACTGGGGTACGGTGAGCAGTTCTTC
V gene: TRBV5-1; CDR3 length: 15; clone size: .; J gene: TRBJ1-1; D gene: .; CDR3 protein: CASSLAKGVNTEAFF; CDR3 DNA: TGCGCCAGCAGCTTGGCCAAAGGGGTCAACACTGAAGCTTTCTTT
V gene: TRBV5-6; CDR3 length: 14; clone size: many; J gene: TRBJ1-2; D gene: .; CDR3 protein: CASSRTNINYGYTF; CDR3 DNA: TGTGCCAGCAGCCGGACGAATATCAACTATGGCTACACCTTC
V gene: TRBV2; CDR3 length: 15; clone size: few; J gene: TRBJ2-7; D gene: .; CDR3 protein: CASNEEGAFSYEQYF; CDR3 DNA: TGTGCCAGCAACGAAGAAGGGGCATTCTCCTACGAGCAGTACTTC
V gene: TRBV14; CDR3 length: 13; clone size: .; J gene: TRBJ2-7; D gene: .; CDR3 protein: CASSQLVLGEQYF; CDR3 DNA: TGTGCCAGCAGCCAGCTGGTTCTGGGAGAGCAGTACTTC
V gene: TRBV29-1; CDR3 length: 16; clone size: many; J gene: TRBJ2-7; D gene: .; CDR3 protein: CSVEGPGGDLSYEQYF; CDR3 DNA: TGCAGCGTTGAGGGCCCGGGCGGGGACCTCTCCTACGAGCAGTACTTC
V gene: TRBV7-2; CDR3 length: 19; clone size: few; J gene: TRBJ2-1; D gene: TRBD2; CDR3 protein: CASSLGGSVRLAGVNEQFF; CDR3 DNA: TGTGCCAGCAGCTTAGGGGGCAGTGTTAGACTAGCGGGTGTCAATGAGCAGTTCTTC
V gene: TRBV6-5; CDR3 length: 15; clone size: few; J gene: TRBJ2-5; D gene: .; CDR3 protein: CASSYEGGGAETQYF; CDR3 DNA: TGTGCCAGCAGTTACGAAGGAGGAGGGGCGGAGACCCAGTACTTC
V gene: TRBV7-3; CDR3 length: 16; clone size: few; J gene: TRBJ1-1; D gene: TRBD1; CDR3 protein: CASSLQGGYGNTEAFF; CDR3 DNA: TGTGCCAGCAGCTTACAGGGGGGCTATGGTAACACTGAAGCTTTCTTT
V gene: TRBV5-1; CDR3 length: 14; clone size: few; J gene: TRBJ2-7; D gene: .; CDR3 protein: CASSLNPSSYEQYF; CDR3 DNA: TGCGCCAGCAGCTTAAACCCGAGCTCCTACGAGCAGTACTTC
V gene: TRBV10-1; CDR3 length: 18; clone size: .; J gene: TRBJ2-1; D gene: TRBD2; CDR3 protein: CASRFPASGRAGYNEQFF; CDR3 DNA: TGCGCCAGCAGGTTCCCGGCTAGCGGGAGGGCCGGGTACAATGAGCAGTTCTTC
V gene: TRBV19; CDR3 length: 14; clone size: large; J gene: TRBJ2-7; D gene: .; CDR3 protein: CASSSGHPLYEQYF; CDR3 DNA: TGTGCCAGTAGTTCGGGGCATCCACTCTACGAGCAGTACTTC
V gene: TRBV5-6; CDR3 length: 14; clone size: few; J gene: TRBJ1-2; D gene: .; CDR3 protein: CASVGPLNRYGYTF; CDR3 DNA: TGTGCCAGCGTAGGGCCTCTCAATCGCTATGGCTACACCTTC